This T cell receptor beta chain was profiled in a study of Graves' ophthalmopathy and Graves' hyperthyroidism. Study outcomes and limitations: Both an approximately 70% sensitivity and a 72.22% specificity characterized the model's predictions of ophthalmopathy progression.

The authors amplified TCR beta CDR3 regions from RNA transcripts. An opening RT-PCR round employed HTBI primers and preceded a second-round multiplex PCR. Each CDR3 protein gets one entry after TCRdb re-called the multiplex PCR reads with MiXCR. Counted here are 450,000 to 600,000 distinct CDR3 sequences, less than 45% occurring once; the ten biggest clones make up less than 4.5%. About this clonotype itself: Antigen: not known.

CDR3 size: 13 residues. Germline CDR1 GTSNPN, CDR2 SVGIG (reference sequence). V was shortened by 2 bases and J by 4 bases, with 12 bases between the two germline ends. Clinicians diagnosed using symptoms, serum thyroxine, TRAb, thyroid ultrasound and orbital computed tomography. The sequence derives from an adult man with Graves' hyperthyroidism. The specimen sequenced was peripheral blood or thyroid tissue (not recorded which). The V call is TRBV30, the J call TRBJ2-7, with D possibly being TRBD2 (5 bases). The CDR3 DNA follows: TGTGCCTGGAGTCCAGGCCGGGGATACGAGCAGTACTTC. Protein product: CAWSPGRGYEQYF.